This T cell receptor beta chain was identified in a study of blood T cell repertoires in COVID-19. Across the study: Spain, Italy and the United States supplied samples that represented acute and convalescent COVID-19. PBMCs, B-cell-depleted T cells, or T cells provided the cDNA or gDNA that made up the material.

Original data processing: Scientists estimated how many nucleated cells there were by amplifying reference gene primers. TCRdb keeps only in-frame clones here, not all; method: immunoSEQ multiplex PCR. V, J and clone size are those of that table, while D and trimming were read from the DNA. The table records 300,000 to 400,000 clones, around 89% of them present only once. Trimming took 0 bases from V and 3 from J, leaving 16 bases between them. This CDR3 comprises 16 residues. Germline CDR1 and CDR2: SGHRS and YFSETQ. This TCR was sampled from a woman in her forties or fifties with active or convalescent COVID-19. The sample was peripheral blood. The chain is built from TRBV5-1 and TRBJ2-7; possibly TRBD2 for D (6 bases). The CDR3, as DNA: TGCGCCAGCAGCTTGGGGGACTGGAGAACACTCTACGAGCAGTACTTC. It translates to CASSLGDWRTLYEQYF.